A selection of T cell receptor beta chains follows, all from one sample in a study of T cell responses to AZD1222 COVID-19 vaccine. The method was immunoSEQ multiplex PCR; TCRdb's version includes in-frame clones alone and lacks a portion of them. The sample consists of 100,000 to 120,000 clones, 70% to 90% of them appearing once. This material consisted of peripheral blood, taken on day 0 of AZD1222 vaccination. The receptors were gathered from an adult in good health. The conserved cysteine and the conserved F or W are not part of the CDR3 here.

CDR3: ASSVATMGVYGYT; V: TRBV9; J: TRBJ1-2
CDR3: ASSLQSPDTQY; V: TRBV27; J: TRBJ2-3
CDR3: ASSGRTSGSNQGETQY; V: TRBV9; J: TRBJ2-5
CDR3: ASSLNHPSADTQY; V: TRBV11-3; J: TRBJ2-3
CDR3: ASSYRGTGRKEQY; V: TRBV6-6; J: TRBJ2-7
CDR3: ASTPDISSGNTIY; V: TRBV4-3; J: TRBJ1-3
CDR3: ASSSAGTLYEQY; V: TRBV27; J: TRBJ2-7
CDR3: ASSVGGAQAGLSEQY; V: TRBV9; J: TRBJ2-7
CDR3: ASQTGPKGYT; V: TRBV28; J: TRBJ1-2
CDR3: AWSVIAEQY; V: TRBV30; J: TRBJ2-7
CDR3: ASTQGSSGNTIY; V: TRBV5-1; J: TRBJ1-3
CDR3: ASSLQETQY; V: TRBV2; J: TRBJ2-5
CDR3: ASSSQGGGYEQY; V: TRBV7-7; J: TRBJ2-7
CDR3: ASSLLGSSGNTIY; V: TRBV5-4; J: TRBJ1-3
CDR3: ASSLRQVSYEQY; V: TRBV7-2; J: TRBJ2-7
CDR3: ASMGAGGSGNTIY; V: TRBV3-1/TRBV3-2; J: TRBJ1-3
CDR3: ASRRQITGELF; V: TRBV6-5; J: TRBJ2-2
CDR3: ASSLGPGTKETQY; V: TRBV7-7; J: TRBJ2-5